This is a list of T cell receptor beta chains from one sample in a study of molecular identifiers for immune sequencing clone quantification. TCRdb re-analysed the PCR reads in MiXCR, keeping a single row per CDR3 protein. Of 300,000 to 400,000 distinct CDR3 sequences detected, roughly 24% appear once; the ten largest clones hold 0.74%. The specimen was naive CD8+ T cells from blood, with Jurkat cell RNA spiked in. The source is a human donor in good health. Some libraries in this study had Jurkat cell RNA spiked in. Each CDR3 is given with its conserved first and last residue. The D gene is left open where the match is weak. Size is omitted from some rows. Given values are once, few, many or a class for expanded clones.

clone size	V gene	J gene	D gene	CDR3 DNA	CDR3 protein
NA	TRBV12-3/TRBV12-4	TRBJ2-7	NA	TGTGCCAGCAGGCCCGGTGGGCTCGACTCCTACGAGCAGTACTTC	CASRPGGLDSYEQYF
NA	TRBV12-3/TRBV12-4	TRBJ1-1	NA	TGTGCCAGCAGCCATGGGAGACTTCTGAACACTGAAGCTTTCTTT	CASSHGRLLNTEAFF
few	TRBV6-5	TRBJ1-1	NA	TGTGCCAGCAGTGAAGCCCCAGCCGTGGGCATGAGGAACACTGAAGCTTTCTTT	CASSEAPAVGMRNTEAFF
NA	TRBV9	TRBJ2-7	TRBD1	TGTGCCAGCAGCGTGGACAGGAGAGGGGAGCAGTACTTC	CASSVDRRGEQYF
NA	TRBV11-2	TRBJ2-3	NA	TGTGCCAGCAGCTTAGATAAGGGTTACACAGATACGCAGTATTTT	CASSLDKGYTDTQYF
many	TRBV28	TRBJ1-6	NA	TGTGCCAGCAGTTTAGTCGGGGGTGGGAATTCACCCCTCCACTTT	CASSLVGGGNSPLHF
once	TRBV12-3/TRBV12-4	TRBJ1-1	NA	TGTGCCAGCAGTTTAGCCGGGACGAACACTGAAGCTTTCTTT	CASSLAGTNTEAFF
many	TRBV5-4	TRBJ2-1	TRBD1	TGTGCCAGCAGCTTGGCGGGACAGGTCCACAATGAGCAGTTCTTC	CASSLAGQVHNEQFF
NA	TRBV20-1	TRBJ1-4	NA	TGCAGTGCTAGCACCCTCGACAGACCCGCAACTAATGAAAAACTGTTTTTT	CSASTLDRPATNEKLFF
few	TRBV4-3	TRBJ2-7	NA	TGCGCCAGCAGCCAAGATAGGACAACTGCTTCCTACGAGCAGTACTTC	CASSQDRTTASYEQYF
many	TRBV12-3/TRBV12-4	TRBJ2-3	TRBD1	TGTGCCAGCAGTGGATCCGGGACAGGGCAAAACACAGATACGCAGTATTTT	CASSGSGTGQNTDTQYF
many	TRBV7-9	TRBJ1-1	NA	TGTGCCAGCAGCAGCCAGGGCGATGAAGCTTTCTTT	CASSSQGDEAFF
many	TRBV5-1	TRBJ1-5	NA	TGCGCCAGCCCCGAGGGAAGGGGCAAAGACTTCAATCAGCCCCAGCATTTT	CASPEGRGKDFNQPQHF
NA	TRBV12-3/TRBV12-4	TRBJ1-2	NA	TGTGCCAGCAGTTCGGGGTGGAGTATCTATGGCTACACCTTC	CASSSGWSIYGYTF
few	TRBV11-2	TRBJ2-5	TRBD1	TGTGCCAGCAGCTCGACAGGGTCTAGCCAAGAGACCCAGTACTTC	CASSSTGSSQETQYF
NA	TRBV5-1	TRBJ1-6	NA	TGCGCCAGCGGCGTTGACAGGCCTGGCTCCTATAATTCACCCCTCCACTTT	CASGVDRPGSYNSPLHF
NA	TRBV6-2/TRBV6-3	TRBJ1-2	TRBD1	TGTGCCAGCAGTACCCGGGACAGGGGTTTAGGTGGCTACACCTTC	CASSTRDRGLGGYTF
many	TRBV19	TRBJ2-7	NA	TGTGCCAGTAGTATAGACTCAGGGTACAGCGAGCAGTACTTC	CASSIDSGYSEQYF
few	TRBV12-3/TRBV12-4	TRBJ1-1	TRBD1	TGTGCCAGCAGTGGGGGAGTTGGGACAGAGGCAAGGGGGGACACTGAAGCTTTCTTT	CASSGGVGTEARGDTEAFF
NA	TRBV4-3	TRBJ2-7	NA	TGCGCCAGCAGCCTGCAGAGGGGCCACTTTTACGAGCAGTACTTC	CASSLQRGHFYEQYF
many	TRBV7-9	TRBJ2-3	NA	TGTGCCAGCAGCTTAGAGGGGGTTTTGGCAGATACGCAGTATTTT	CASSLEGVLADTQYF
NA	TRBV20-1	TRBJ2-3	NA	TGCAGTGCTGGGACGGGGATAAGCACAGATACGCAGTATTTT	CSAGTGISTDTQYF
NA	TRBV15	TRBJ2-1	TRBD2	TGTGCCACCAGCAGAGATCGGGCTAGCGGGAGGAACTACAATGAGCAGTTCTTC	CATSRDRASGRNYNEQFF
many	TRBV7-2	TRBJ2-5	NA	TGTGCCAGCAGACCCTGGGACAAGACGACGGAGACCCAGTACTTC	CASRPWDKTTETQYF
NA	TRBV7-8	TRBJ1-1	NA	TGTGCCAGCAGCAACTCCGGGACCCTAGAATCCCAGCGGGGCACTGAAGCTTTCTTT	CASSNSGTLESQRGTEAFF
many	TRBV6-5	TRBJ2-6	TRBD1	TGTGCCAGCACCACACAGGGGGGTGGGGCCAACGTCCTGACTTTC	CASTTQGGGANVLTF
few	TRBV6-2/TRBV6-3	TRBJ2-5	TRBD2	TGTGCCAGCAGTTACTCCCTCTTCGGGAGGGCCGGAGAGACCCAGTACTTC	CASSYSLFGRAGETQYF
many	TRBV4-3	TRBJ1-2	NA	TGCGCCAGCAGCCAAGGCGAACCATTCTATGGCTACACCTTC	CASSQGEPFYGYTF
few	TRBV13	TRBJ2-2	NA	TGTGCCAGCCAACAGGGCACCGGGGAGCTGTTTTTT	CASQQGTGELFF
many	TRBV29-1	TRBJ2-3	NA	TGCAGCGTTGAGTCCCGGGACCGGGGCACAGATACGCAGTATTTT	CSVESRDRGTDTQYF
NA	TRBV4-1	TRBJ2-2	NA	TGCGCCAGCCGCCAAGACTCCCTGACAGCTGCGAACACCGGGGAGCTGTTTTTT	CASRQDSLTAANTGELFF
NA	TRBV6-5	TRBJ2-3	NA	TGTGCCAGCAGTTATTACCCCACAGATACGCAGTATTTT	CASSYYPTDTQYF
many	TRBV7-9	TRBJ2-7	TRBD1	TGTGCCAGCGGCCTTACAGGGGGCCGCCACGAGCAGTACTTC	CASGLTGGRHEQYF
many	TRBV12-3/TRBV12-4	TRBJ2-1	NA	TGTGCCAGCAGTTCGGATGAGCAGTTCTTC	CASSSDEQFF
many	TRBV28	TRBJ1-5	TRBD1	TGTGCCAGCATCCGGCAGGGGGATCAGCCCCAGCATTTT	CASIRQGDQPQHF
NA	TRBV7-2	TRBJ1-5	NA	TGTGCCAGCAGCGTGGACCCCCTTAGCAATCAGCCCCAGCATTTT	CASSVDPLSNQPQHF
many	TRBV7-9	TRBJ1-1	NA	TGTGCCAGCAGCGGGTTCCAGAACACTGAAGCTTTCTTT	CASSGFQNTEAFF
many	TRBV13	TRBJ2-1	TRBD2	TGTGCCAGCGAAGGGACTAGCGGTGAGCAGTTCTTC	CASEGTSGEQFF
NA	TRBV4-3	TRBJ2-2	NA	TGCGCCAGCAGCCAAGATCGGACGGCCGGGGAGCTGTTTTTT	CASSQDRTAGELFF
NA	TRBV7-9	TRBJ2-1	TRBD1	TGTGCCAGCAGCTTCAGACAGGGGGCCGACAATGAGCAGTTCTTC	CASSFRQGADNEQFF
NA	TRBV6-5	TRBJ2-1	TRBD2	TGTGCCAGCAGTCCCGTGACTAGCGGGAGAGATGAGCAGTTCTTC	CASSPVTSGRDEQFF
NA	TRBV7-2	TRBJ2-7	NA	TGTGCCAGCAGCCCGGGACACTATGACTACGAGCAGTACTTC	CASSPGHYDYEQYF
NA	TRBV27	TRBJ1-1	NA	TGTGCCAGCAGTTTGATAGGAATGACCACTGAAGCTTTCTTT	CASSLIGMTTEAFF
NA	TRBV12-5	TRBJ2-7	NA	TGTGCTAGTGGTCCGGGACATAACCCTCGGGAGCAGTACTTC	CASGPGHNPREQYF
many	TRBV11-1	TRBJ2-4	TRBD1	TGTGCCAGCAGCAACTCTCCGGGACAGAAAAACATTCAGTACTTC	CASSNSPGQKNIQYF
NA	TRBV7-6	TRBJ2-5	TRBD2	TGTGCCAGCAGCCAGGTAGCGGGGGGGCAAGAGACCCAGTACTTC	CASSQVAGGQETQYF
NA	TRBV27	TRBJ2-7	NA	TGTGCCAGCAGTTTCTACAGTACCTCCTACGAGCAGTACTTC	CASSFYSTSYEQYF
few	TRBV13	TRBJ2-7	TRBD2	TGTGCCAGCAGCTTGGGGCCGGGGACTAGCGGCTACGAGCAGTACTTC	CASSLGPGTSGYEQYF
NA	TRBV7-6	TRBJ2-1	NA	TGTGCCAGCAGCTTAGCCCCGTCGGGTTTGGCCGACAATGAGCAGTTCTTC	CASSLAPSGLADNEQFF
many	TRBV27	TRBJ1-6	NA	TGTGCCAGCAGTTTAACTTTGGCAGGGGTACGTTCACCCCTCCACTTT	CASSLTLAGVRSPLHF
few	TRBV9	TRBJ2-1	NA	TGTGCCAGCAGCGTAGAGGGGACGAGCTCCTACAATGAGCAGTTCTTC	CASSVEGTSSYNEQFF
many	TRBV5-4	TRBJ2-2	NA	TGTGCCAGCAGCTTCTTCGGGGAGCTGTTTTTT	CASSFFGELFF
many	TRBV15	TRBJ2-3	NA	TGTGCCACCGCCCCAGGCACCCTAAGCACAGATACGCAGTATTTT	CATAPGTLSTDTQYF
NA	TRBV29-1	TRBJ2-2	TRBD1	TGCAGCGTTAAACAGGGGCTGACCGGGGAGCTGTTTTTT	CSVKQGLTGELFF
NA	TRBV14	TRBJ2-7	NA	TGTGCCAGCAGCCAATCCCACGAGCAGTACTTC	CASSQSHEQYF
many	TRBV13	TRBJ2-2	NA	TGTGCCAGCAGCTTTTATGGGTACACCGGGGAGCTGTTTTTT	CASSFYGYTGELFF
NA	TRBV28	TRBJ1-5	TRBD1	TGTGCCAGCAGTCCCCGACAGGGAGCTCAGCCCCAGCATTTT	CASSPRQGAQPQHF
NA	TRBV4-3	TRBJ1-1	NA	TGCGCCAGCAGCCATGGCTTTACTTCTACAGGGAAGACTGAAGCTTTCTTT	CASSHGFTSTGKTEAFF
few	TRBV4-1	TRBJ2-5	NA	TGCGCCAGCAGCCACCCGGCCGGGACTCTAGGAGAGACCCAGTACTTC	CASSHPAGTLGETQYF
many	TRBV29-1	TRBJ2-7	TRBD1	TGCAGCGTTGGACCGGACAGGGATACGACCTACGAGCAGTACTTC	CSVGPDRDTTYEQYF